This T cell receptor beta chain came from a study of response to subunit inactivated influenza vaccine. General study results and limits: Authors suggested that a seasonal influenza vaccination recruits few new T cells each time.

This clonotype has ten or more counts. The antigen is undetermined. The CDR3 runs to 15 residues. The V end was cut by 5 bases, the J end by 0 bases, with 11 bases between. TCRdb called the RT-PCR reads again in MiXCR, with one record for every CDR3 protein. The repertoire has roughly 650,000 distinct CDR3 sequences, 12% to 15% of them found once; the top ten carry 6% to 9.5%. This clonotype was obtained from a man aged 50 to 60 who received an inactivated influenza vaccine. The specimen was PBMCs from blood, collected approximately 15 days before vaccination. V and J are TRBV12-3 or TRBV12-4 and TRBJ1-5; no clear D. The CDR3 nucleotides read TGTGCCAGCAGTGGGAGGGATTATAGCAATCAGCCCCAGCATTTT. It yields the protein CASSGRDYSNQPQHF.